Each of the 17 T cell receptor beta chains below was sequenced from the same sample in a study of cytomegalovirus exposure and HLA in healthy donors. 13 Jbeta primers and 60 Vbeta primers were used for the PCR. Clones were sequenced by immunoSEQ multiplex PCR, and TCRdb holds only the in-frame ones, with some missing. The table shows around 130,000 clones, with approximately 80% occurring only once. The sample comprised PBMCs. These receptors all come from a woman younger than 30 in good health and CMV-seronegative.

This clone turned up a few times. J is TRBJ2-2 and V is TRBV9; D not resolved. Trimming took 3 bases from V and 1 from J, leaving 16 bases between them. Germline lookup yields CDR1 SGDLS and CDR2 YYNGEE. The CDR3 totals 17 residues. CDR3 loop: CASSEPLGGVNTGELFF. CDR3 sequence (DNA): TGTGCCAGCAGCGAGCCCCTTGGCGGTGTGAACACCGGGGAGCTGTTTTTT. The complete variable domain, with remaining parts taken from reference TRBV9 and TRBJ2-2, reads DSGVTQTPKHLITATGQRVTLRCSPRSGDLSVYWYQQSLDQGLQFLIQYYNGEERAKGNILERFSAQQFPDLHSELNLSSLELGDSALYFCASSEPLGGVNTGELFFGEGSRLTVL.

The chain joins TRBV27 to TRBJ1-4; 9 positions match TRBD1. V trimming: 0 bases; J trimming: 5 bases; junction bases outside the gene matches: 13. Germline assignment: CDR1 MNHEY and CDR2 SMNVEV (reference sequence). The CDR3 spans 19 residues. The CDR3 loop is CASSLSGQGFFYRNEKLFF. The CDR3 DNA reads TGTGCCAGCAGTTTATCCGGACAGGGGTTTTTTTACCGGAATGAAAAACTGTTTTTT.

This clone was seen a handful of times. The same CDR3 arises from other DNA sequences in this sample as well. This rearrangement joins TRBV2 to TRBJ1-5, with a weak D call TRBD1 (6 bases). The CDR3 has 13 amino acids. Trimming cost V 7 bases and J 4 bases, with 11 bases left between them. Germline-derived CDR1 and CDR2 are SNHLY and FYNNEI. The DNA for the CDR3 is TGTGCCAGCAAAGGACAGTCAAATCAGCCCCAGCATTTT. The encoded protein is CASKGQSNQPQHF. Supplemented by reference TRBV2 and TRBJ1-5, the full variable domain reads EPEVTQTPSHQVTQMGQEVILRCVPISNHLYFYWYRQILGQKVEFLVSFYNNEISEKSEIFDDQFSVERPDGSNFTLKIRSTKLEDSAMYFCASKGQSNQPQHFGDGTRLSIL.

This clone was seen just once. Other nucleotide sequences in the sample specify the same CDR3. CDR3 nucleotide sequence: TGTGCCAGCAGTGAGGCACAGATCTACGAGCAGTACTTC. Translation: CASSEAQIYEQYF. The chain combines TRBV6-1 with TRBJ2-7; D is uncertain. Trimming pared 3 bases from V and 3 bases from J, leaving 9 bases between. This CDR3 comprises 13 residues. Germline V gene data show CDR1 as MNHNS and CDR2 as SASEGT.

The chain uses TRBV11-2 and TRBJ2-3; D is possibly TRBD1 (7 bases). The CDR3 totals 16 residues. V lost 5 bases and J lost 2, with 17 bases in between. Germline CDR1 reads SGHAT; CDR2 reads FQNNGV. CDR3: CASSRRGEFYTDTQYF. The CDR3 coding sequence is TGTGCCAGCAGCCGCAGGGGGGAGTTTTACACAGATACGCAGTATTTT.

This clone was recorded a few times. This chain connects TRBV30 to TRBJ2-2; tentative D call: TRBD1 (5 bases). Germline values: CDR1 GTSNPN, CDR2 SVGIG (reference sequence). The CDR3 loop spans 14 amino acids. V was shortened by 1 base and J by 4 bases, with 10 bases between the two germline ends. CDR3 coding DNA: TGTGCCTGGAGTGGCCAGGGAACCACCGGGGAGCTGTTTTTT. Translating it yields CAWSGQGTTGELFF. Together with reference TRBV30 and TRBJ2-2, the CDR3 gives the full variable domain: SQTIHQWPATLVQPVGSPLSLECTVEGTSNPNLYWYRQAAGRGLQLLFYSVGIGQISSEVPQNLSASRPQDRQFILSSKKLLLSDSGFYLCAWSGQGTTGELFFGEGSRLTVL.

The chain has TRBV6-5 and TRBJ1-5; D gene ambiguous. This CDR3 region has 13 residues. Germline lookup yields CDR1 MNHEY and CDR2 SVGAGI. V lost 6 bases and J lost 7, with 13 bases in between. CDR3 nucleotide sequence: TGTGCCAGCAGCTCAAATCGGGGACAGCCCCAGCATTTT. Amino acid sequence: CASSSNRGQPQHF.

This chain connects TRBV9 to TRBJ1-3; no firm D call. Germline assignment: CDR1 SGDLS and CDR2 YYNGEE. The CDR3 spans 15 residues. V shed 0 bases and J shed 0 bases, with 7 bases lying between them. CDR3: CASSVDWSSGNTIYF. For the CDR3, the DNA is TGTGCCAGCAGCGTAGATTGGAGCTCTGGAAACACCATATATTTT.

The gene calls are TRBV7-9 and TRBJ2-5, with D possibly being TRBD1 (6 bases). Trimming removed 4 bases from V and 2 bases from J, with 17 bases in between. From germline, CDR1 is SEHNR and CDR2 FQNEAQ (reference sequence). The CDR3 spans 16 residues. This CDR3 reads CASSSLERDKQETQYF. The DNA of the CDR3 is TGTGCCAGCAGCTCGCTGGAACGGGACAAACAAGAGACCCAGTACTTC.

V gene TRBV28 combines with J gene TRBJ1-2, with 8 bases lining up with TRBD1. The CDR3 is 17 amino acids. In germline, CDR1 is MDHEN, CDR2 SYDVKM. J lost 3 bases, V lost 4 bases, and 13 bases had no gene match. The CDR3 sequence: CASSSTLGDRRDYGYTF. DNA of the CDR3: TGTGCCAGCAGTTCTACCCTCGGGGACAGGCGCGACTATGGCTACACCTTC.

This chain uses TRBV4-3 with TRBJ1-2, with no clear D. Trimming pared 2 bases from V and 4 bases from J, leaving 14 bases between. This CDR3 has 15 amino acids. Germline-derived CDR1 and CDR2 are LGHNA and YSLEER. CDR3 nucleotide sequence: TGCGCCAGCAGCCAATCGGGTTATAATAGCTATGGCTACACCTTC. This sequence encodes CASSQSGYNSYGYTF.

The rearrangement joins TRBV13 to TRBJ1-1; no definite D call. Trimming removed 4 bases from V and 5 bases from J, with 20 bases in between. CDR1 is PRHDT and CDR2 is FYEKMQ in the germline V gene (reference sequence). The CDR3 covers 16 residues. CDR3 residues: CASSSKSWEADTEAFF. Here the CDR3 DNA reads TGTGCCAGCAGCTCCAAGTCGTGGGAGGCGGATACTGAAGCTTTCTTT.

The chain has TRBV5-1 and TRBJ2-1, with a weak D call TRBD2 (6 bases). V lost 7 bases to trimming and J lost 9 bases, with 11 bases between them. Per germline, CDR1 SGHRS and CDR2 YFSETQ. The CDR3 totals 11 residues. CDR3 amino acids: CASRRGGEQFF. The CDR3 DNA sequence: TGCGCCAGCCGGCGGGGAGGTGAGCAGTTCTTC.

This clone showed up just a few times. The chain recombines TRBV7-2 with TRBJ1-2; no definite D call. This CDR3 contains 12 residues. V lost 5 bases and J lost 5, with 9 bases in between. CDR1 SGHTA and CDR2 FQGNSA come from the germline V gene. CDR3 residues: CASSLRGYGYTF. In nucleotides, the CDR3 is TGTGCCAGCAGCCTCAGAGGTTATGGCTACACCTTC.

The chain joins TRBV9 to TRBJ2-4, with a possible D match to TRBD1 (6 bases). V lost 0 bases to trimming and J lost 8 bases, with 9 bases between them. Germline CDR1 and CDR2: SGDLS and YYNGEE. The CDR3 is 13 amino acids. CDR3 nucleotide sequence: TGTGCCAGCAGCGTAGGAGGGGGAGACATTCAGTACTTC. It specifies CASSVGGGDIQYF.

This chain uses TRBV6-5 with TRBJ2-7; 10 bases fit TRBD2. V was clipped by 8 bases and J by 6 bases; unmatched bases: 7. The CDR3 totals 13 residues. Per germline, CDR1 MNHEY and CDR2 SVGAGI. The CDR3 is CASARSGRAEQYF. In DNA form, the CDR3 reads TGTGCCAGCGCCCGGAGCGGGAGGGCCGAGCAGTACTTC.

This chain links TRBV7-9 with TRBJ2-3, with 7 bases lining up with TRBD2. This CDR3 comprises 19 residues. V lost 0 bases and J lost 0; bases outside the gene matches: 12. Germline values: CDR1 SEHNR, CDR2 FQNEAQ (reference sequence). CDR3 coding DNA: TGTGCCAGCAGCTTAGCCATTGCGGGAGCCACCCCTAGCACAGATACGCAGTATTTT. This sequence encodes CASSLAIAGATPSTDTQYF. The full variable domain, in which reference TRBV7-9 and TRBJ2-3 provide the parts outside the CDR3, is DTGVSQNPRHKITKRGQNVTFRCDPISEHNRLYWYRQTLGQGPEFLTYFQNEAQLEKSRLLSDRFSAERPKGSFSTLEIQRTEQGDSAMYLCASSLAIAGATPSTDTQYFGPGTRLTVL.